A single sample gave rise to the 14 T cell receptor beta chains below, sequenced in a study of PD-1 blockade in classical Hodgkin lymphoma. The table came from immunoSEQ multiplex PCR; TCRdb's copy has only in-frame clones and leaves some out. This sample carries some 21,000 clones, approximately 74% of them seen once, and the ten largest clones take roughly a fifth. Every patient had relapsed following autologous stem cell transplantation, and cohorts differed in brentuximab vedotin exposure. Sequencing used peripheral blood mononuclear cells (PBMCs), obtained at baseline. These receptors originate from a human donor with classical Hodgkin lymphoma.

This clone showed up just a few times. The chain recombines TRBV9 with TRBJ2-7; the match to TRBD1 covers 10 bases. Germline V lookup: CDR1 SGDLS, CDR2 YYNGEE. The CDR3 sequence is 14 residues long. V was pared by 3 bases and J by 6 bases, with 6 bases of the junction left unmatched. This chain's CDR3 is CASSAGTGEGEQYF. Here the CDR3 DNA reads TGTGCCAGCAGCGCAGGGACAGGGGAAGGCGAGCAGTACTTC. Full variable domain (outside the CDR3, taken from reference TRBV9 and TRBJ2-7): DSGVTQTPKHLITATGQRVTLRCSPRSGDLSVYWYQQSLDQGLQFLIQYYNGEERAKGNILERFSAQQFPDLHSELNLSSLELGDSALYFCASSAGTGEGEQYFGPGTRLTVT.

The V and J genes are TRBV4-3 and TRBJ2-5; TRBD2 might be the D (6 bases). V shed 4 bases and J shed 0 bases, with 15 bases lying between them. The CDR3 sequence is 16 residues long. Germline V gene data show CDR1 as LGHNA and CDR2 as YSLEER. The CDR3 is CASSPRSGGNQETQYF. CDR3 sequence (DNA): TGCGCCAGCAGCCCCAGGTCTGGCGGGAACCAAGAGACCCAGTACTTC.

This clone was picked up one time. This chain connects TRBV15 to TRBJ1-1; no clear D. Germline V lookup: CDR1 LNHNV, CDR2 YYDKDF (reference sequence). The CDR3 extends over 14 amino acids. V gave up 5 bases and J gave up 3 bases, with 13 bases separating them. This chain's CDR3 is CATSPRAVDTEAFF. In nucleotides, the CDR3 is TGTGCCACCAGCCCTCGTGCTGTAGACACTGAAGCTTTCTTT.

The table lists this clone with a few counts. The chain combines TRBV5-1 with TRBJ1-2; TRBD1 is a possible D gene (6 bases). Trimming took off 2 bases at V and 1 base at J, with 12 bases between the two ends. Germline CDR1 is SGHRS and CDR2 is YFSETQ. The CDR3 runs to 15 residues. CDR3 amino acids: CASSFQGGDNYGYTF. In nucleotides, the CDR3 is TGCGCCAGCAGCTTTCAAGGGGGGGATAACTATGGCTACACCTTC.

V gene TRBV5-1 combines with J gene TRBJ2-5; D not certain. V was clipped by 0 bases and J by 3 bases, with 0 bases between them. The CDR3 is 11 residues long. Germline V lookup: CDR1 SGHRS, CDR2 YFSETQ. For the CDR3, the DNA is TGCGCCAGCAGCTTGGAAGAGACCCAGTACTTC. Translating it yields CASSLEETQYF.

This chain connects TRBV5-1 to TRBJ1-6; TRBD1 is a possible D gene (6 bases). Germline V CDR1 and CDR2: SGHRS, YFSETQ. Trimming shortened V by 3 bases and J by 3 bases, and 10 bases separated the two germline ends. The CDR3 totals 15 residues. The CDR3 coding sequence is TGCGCCAGCAGCTCGGGACAAGACTATAATTCACCCCTCCACTTT. Its translation: CASSSGQDYNSPLHF.

The V and J genes are TRBV10-1 and TRBJ2-2; D uncertain. This CDR3 region has 12 residues. Germline V lookup: CDR1 WNHNN, CDR2 SYGVQD (reference sequence). The V end lost 8 bases, the J end lost 6 bases, and 10 bases lay between the germline ends. Here the CDR3 reads CASQDPAGELFF. The CDR3 DNA reads as TGCGCCAGCCAAGATCCGGCCGGGGAGCTGTTTTTT.

In this sample, this clone turned up once. The CDR3 region is CASSPEQGTYEQYF. CDR3 bases: TGCGCCAGCAGCCCTGAACAGGGAACCTACGAGCAGTACTTC. V usage is TRBV4-1 and J usage is TRBJ2-7; TRBD1 is a possible D gene (6 bases). Germline CDR1 MGHRA, CDR2 YSYEKL. Trimming removed 4 bases from V and 2 bases from J, with 12 bases in between. The CDR3 runs 14 residues.

The rearrangement uses TRBV27 and TRBJ2-1; D ambiguous. Germline V gene sequence: CDR1 MNHEY, CDR2 SMNVEV (reference sequence). Trimming stripped 2 bases from V and 7 bases from J, with 9 bases between. The CDR3 is 13 residues long. The CDR3 loop is CASSLGHRNEQFF. CDR3 nucleotides: TGTGCCAGCAGTTTAGGGCACCGGAATGAGCAGTTCTTC.

The chain joins TRBV9 to TRBJ2-7; 7 bases align to TRBD1. Per the germline V gene, CDR1 is SGDLS and CDR2 is YYNGEE. With V trimmed by 3 bases and J by 3 bases, 12 bases remained unmatched. CDR3 size: 16 residues. DNA of the CDR3: TGTGCCAGCAGCGGACACAACCAGGGGGAGTTCTACGAGCAGTACTTC. The encoded protein is CASSGHNQGEFYEQYF. Complete variable domain (other parts from reference TRBV9 and TRBJ2-7): DSGVTQTPKHLITATGQRVTLRCSPRSGDLSVYWYQQSLDQGLQFLIQYYNGEERAKGNILERFSAQQFPDLHSELNLSSLELGDSALYFCASSGHNQGEFYEQYFGPGTRLTVT.

The chain combines TRBV4-2 with TRBJ2-1, with 16 bases lining up with TRBD2. The CDR3 has 15 amino acids. From germline, CDR1 is LGHNA and CDR2 YNFKEQ. J gave up 14 bases and V 0 bases, and 4 bases lay outside the gene matches. CDR3 sequence: CASSQDGTSGRAEFF. The CDR3 coding sequence is TGTGCCAGCAGCCAAGATGGGACTAGCGGGAGGGCTGAGTTCTTC.

The table lists this clone with a few counts. The rearrangement uses TRBV7-2 and TRBJ2-7; no clear D gene. Trimming shortened V by 2 bases and J by 4 bases, and 6 bases separated the two germline ends. This CDR3 contains 12 residues. CDR1 SGHTA and CDR2 FQGNSA come from the germline V gene. Here the CDR3 DNA reads TGTGCCAGCAGCTTATTAGTATACGAGCAGTACTTC. This encodes CASSLLVYEQYF.

This clone was seen a handful of times. The chain carries TRBV5-5 and TRBJ1-3; maybe TRBD1 (5 bases). The ends were cut back, 4 bases at V and 3 bases at J, with 17 bases in the middle. The CDR3 runs to 16 residues. Germline V CDR1 and CDR2: SGHKS, YYEKEE (reference sequence). The CDR3 sequence: CASSQESAGFGNTIYF. In DNA, the CDR3 is TGTGCCAGCAGCCAAGAATCGGCAGGGTTTGGAAACACCATATATTTT.

In its sample, this clone was seen a few times. The chain is built from TRBV25-1 and TRBJ2-3; D is possibly TRBD2 (7 bases). Germline V lookup: CDR1 MGHDK, CDR2 SYGVNS. V was cut by 2 bases and J by 2 bases, with 11 bases left in between. This CDR3 spans 15 amino acids. CDR3 bases: TGTGCCAGCAGTGAAGGGGGGGCTAACACAGATACGCAGTATTTT. Its protein is CASSEGGANTDTQYF.